Below, one T cell receptor beta chain is given with its context. Antigen specificity is unknown. Germline CDR1 is MNHEY and CDR2 is SVGEGT. This CDR3 is built from 14 residues. Trimming stripped 5 bases from V and 0 bases from J, with 7 bases between. This entry comes from a study of T cell responses to AZD1222 COVID-19 vaccine. Whole-study findings and limits: Sampling captured repertoires only after the peak T cell response. Mostly white British, mostly female donors; authors suggested clonal diversity may be underestimated. The reported proportion of spike-specific TCRs targeting unmutated variant regions was nearly half.

Data came from immunoSEQ multiplex PCR; TCRdb stores just in-frame clones and leaves some out. The data show roughly 170,000 clones, around 94% seen once. The source material was peripheral blood, sampled 28 days after the second AZD1222 dose. The clonotype originates from an adult who received the AZD1222 COVID-19 vaccine. The V and J genes are TRBV6-2 or TRBV6-3 and TRBJ1-4; TRBD1 is a possible D gene (5 bases). The CDR3 region has the DNA TGTGCCAGCAGTCGGGACGCAACTAATGAAAAACTGTTTTTT. Translated, it gives CASSRDATNEKLFF.